This T cell receptor beta chain was recovered during a study of beta chain features in type 1 diabetes. Study-wide findings and caveats: Shorter templates may be favored by PCR, equally so in patients and controls.

Sequenced material consisted of expressed TCRB transcripts (all of the isolated RNA was reverse transcribed). Data came from immunoSEQ multiplex PCR; TCRdb stores just in-frame clones and leaves some out. Here the sample spans about 290,000 clones, approximately 8.1% being singletons. CD45RO/CCR7/CD25/CD127/CD95/CD27 separated CD4+ naive, central memory, regulatory and stem cell-like memory cells by sorting. With regard to this clone: The antigen remains unidentified.

CDR3 length: 15 amino acids. The V gene lost 2 bases and the J gene lost 1 base, with 10 bases spanning the gap. From germline, CDR1 is LNHDA and CDR2 SQIVND (reference sequence). The sample comprised central memory CD4+ T cells from blood. The chain joins TRBV19 to TRBJ2-3, with unresolved D. The TCR was taken from a woman younger than 30 in good health. CDR3 nucleotide sequence: TGTGCCAGTAGTATAATCGACGGAGGCACAGATACGCAGTATTTT. Translated, it gives CASSIIDGGTDTQYF.